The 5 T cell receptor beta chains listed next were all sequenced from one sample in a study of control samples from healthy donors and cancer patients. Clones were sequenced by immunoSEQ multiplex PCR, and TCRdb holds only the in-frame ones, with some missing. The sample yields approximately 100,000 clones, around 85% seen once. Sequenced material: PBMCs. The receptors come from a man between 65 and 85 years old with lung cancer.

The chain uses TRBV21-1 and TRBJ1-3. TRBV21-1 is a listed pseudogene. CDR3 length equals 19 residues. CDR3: CASSLRKEGPYSSGNTIYF. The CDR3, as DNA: TGTGCCAGCAGCCTCCGGAAGGAGGGTCCGTACTCCTCTGGAAACACCATATATTTT.

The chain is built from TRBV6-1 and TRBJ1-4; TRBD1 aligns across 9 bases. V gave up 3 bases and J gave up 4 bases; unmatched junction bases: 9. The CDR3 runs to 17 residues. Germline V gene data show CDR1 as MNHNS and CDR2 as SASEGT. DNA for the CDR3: TGTGCCAGCAGTGAGGAGGACAGGGGTCTCCTTAATGAAAAACTGTTTTTT. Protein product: CASSEEDRGLLNEKLFF.

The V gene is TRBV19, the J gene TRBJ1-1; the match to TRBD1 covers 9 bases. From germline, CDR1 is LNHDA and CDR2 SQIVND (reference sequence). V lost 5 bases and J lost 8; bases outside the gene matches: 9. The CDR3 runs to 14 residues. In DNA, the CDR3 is TGTGCCAGTAGTTTGACAGGGGGAGTAGAGGAAGCTTTCTTT. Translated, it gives CASSLTGGVEEAFF. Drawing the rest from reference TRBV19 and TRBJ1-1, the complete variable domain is DGGITQSPKYLFRKEGQNVTLSCEQNLNHDAMYWYRQDPGQGLRLIYYSQIVNDFQKGDIAEGYSVSREKKESFPLTVTSAQKNPTAFYLCASSLTGGVEEAFFGQGTRLTVV.

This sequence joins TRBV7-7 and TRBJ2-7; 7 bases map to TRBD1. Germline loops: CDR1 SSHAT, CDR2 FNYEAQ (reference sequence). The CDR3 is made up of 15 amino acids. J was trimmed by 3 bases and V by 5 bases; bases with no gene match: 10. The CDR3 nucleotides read TGTGCCAGCAGCGTCACAGGGGAAGAGATCTACGAGCAGTACTTC. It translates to CASSVTGEEIYEQYF.

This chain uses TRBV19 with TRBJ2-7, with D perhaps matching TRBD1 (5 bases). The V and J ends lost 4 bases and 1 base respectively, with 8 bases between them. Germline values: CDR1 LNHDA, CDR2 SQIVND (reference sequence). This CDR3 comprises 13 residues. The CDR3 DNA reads TGTGCCAGTAGTAGCAGGGAATCCTACGAGCAGTACTTC. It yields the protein CASSSRESYEQYF.